The 27 T cell receptor beta chains presented below share a single source sample, sequenced in a study of technical replicates of blood from a few donors. Produced via immunoSEQ multiplex PCR; TCRdb's table is partial and in-frame only. Found here are about 68,000 clones, about 97% of them singletons; the top ten hold 0.2% to 0.3%. The specimen sequenced was T cells isolated from PBMCs. The receptor source for this set is a human donor in good health.

The chain joins TRBV18 to TRBJ2-2; the D is unclear. The CDR3 covers 12 residues. Trimming removed 6 bases from V and 1 base from J, with 3 bases in between. Germline lookup yields CDR1 KGHSH and CDR2 LQKENI. The CDR3 loop is CASSLNTGELFF. CDR3 coding DNA: TGTGCCAGCTCCCTGAACACCGGGGAGCTGTTTTTT.

The chain joins TRBV30 to TRBJ1-5; D possibly corresponds to TRBD1 (5 bases). The CDR3 extends over 13 amino acids. The germline CDR1 and CDR2 sequences are GTSNPN and SVGIG (reference sequence). Trimming took off 4 bases at V and 2 bases at J, with 9 bases between the two ends. The CDR3 nucleotides are TGTGCCTGGACTGGCAGGGGCAATCAGCCCCAGCATTTT. The encoded protein is CAWTGRGNQPQHF.

CDR3 nucleotides: TGTGCTAGTGGTTTGACCGGACTAGCAGACACCGGGGAGCTGTTTTTT. Its protein is CASGLTGLADTGELFF. The V and J genes are TRBV12-5 and TRBJ2-2; TRBD2 matches at 8 bases. The V gene end was trimmed by 2 bases and the J gene end by 3 bases; junction bases not matched to a gene: 5. The CDR3 loop spans 16 amino acids. CDR1 and CDR2 from the germline V gene are LGHNT and FRNRAP.

The J gene is TRBJ2-7, the V gene TRBV19; 8 bases map to TRBD1. Germline V gene data show CDR1 as LNHDA and CDR2 as SQIVND (reference sequence). CDR3 size: 14 residues. The V gene end was trimmed by 6 bases and the J gene end by 0 bases; junction bases not matched to a gene: 4. In DNA form, the CDR3 reads TGTGCCAGTAGCCGGGACAGGAGCTCCTACGAGCAGTACTTC. It codes for CASSRDRSSYEQYF.

The chain links TRBV11-3 to TRBJ2-7, with TRBD1 as a possible D gene (6 bases). This CDR3 spans 13 amino acids. Trimming removed 5 bases from V and 3 bases from J, with 11 bases in between. Germline V gene sequence: CDR1 SGHNT, CDR2 YENEEA. The CDR3 nucleotides read TGTGCCAGCAGCCAGGGACAAGTCTACGAGCAGTACTTC. Translated, it gives CASSQGQVYEQYF.

The J gene is TRBJ1-2, the V gene TRBV11-2; D call uncertain. V lost 2 bases to trimming and J lost 0 bases, with 7 bases between them. The CDR3 has 14 residues. Per germline, CDR1 SGHAT and CDR2 FQNNGV. CDR3 loop: CASSLFGANYGYTF. DNA of the CDR3: TGTGCCAGCAGCTTATTCGGAGCTAACTATGGCTACACCTTC.

Worth noting for this clone: A junction end diverges from the germline sequence, so it may reflect a read error. The chain combines TRBV7-7 with TRBJ2-1; 12 nucleotides match TRBD2. This CDR3 contains 15 residues. In germline, CDR1 is SSHAT, CDR2 FNYEAQ (reference sequence). The CDR3 protein is CASSSGTSGYNEQFF. DNA for the CDR3: TGTGCTAGCAGCTCCGGGACTAGCGGGTACAATGAGCAGTTCTTC.

The chain combines TRBV21-1 with TRBJ2-4; the table's D call, TRBD2, was not checked against the DNA. TRBV21-1 is given as a pseudogene. This CDR3 comprises 18 residues. CDR3 sequence reads: CASSKGLAGGEAKNIQYF. As DNA, the CDR3 is TGTGCCAGCAGCAAAGGGCTAGCGGGAGGGGAGGCCAAAAACATTCAGTACTTC.

The V call is TRBV7-8, the J call TRBJ2-3, with 12 bases fitting TRBD2. Looked up from germline, CDR1 is SGHVS and CDR2 is FQNEAQ. This CDR3 spans 17 amino acids. V shed 0 bases, J shed 4 bases, and the junction held 5 bases outside the gene matches. The CDR3 protein is CASSLALAGGRPDTQYF. The CDR3 DNA sequence: TGTGCCAGCAGCTTAGCGCTAGCGGGAGGGAGGCCAGATACGCAGTATTTT.

The chain combines TRBV7-9 with TRBJ2-7; 7 bases are a match to TRBD1. Trimming cost V 7 bases and J 4 bases; bases outside gene matches: 10. Looked up from germline, CDR1 is SEHNR and CDR2 is FQNEAQ (reference sequence). The CDR3 runs to 14 residues. The CDR3, as DNA: TGTGCCAGCACCGTACAGGGGTGGGGTTACGAGCAGTACTTC. It is translated as CASTVQGWGYEQYF. Using reference TRBV7-9 and TRBJ2-7 for the parts outside the CDR3, the full variable domain is DTGVSQNPRHKITKRGQNVTFRCDPISEHNRLYWYRQTLGQGPEFLTYFQNEAQLEKSRLLSDRFSAERPKGSFSTLEIQRTEQGDSAMYLCASTVQGWGYEQYFGPGTRLTVT.

This rearrangement joins TRBV5-4 to TRBJ2-7; 12 positions agree with TRBD1. The V gene end was trimmed by 4 bases and the J gene end by 7 bases; junction bases not matched to a gene: 6. The germline CDR1 and CDR2 sequences are SGHNT and YYREEE (reference sequence). CDR3 length equals 14 residues. The CDR3 DNA is TGTGCCAGCAGCCTGGGACAGGGGGCGCGTGAGCAGTACTTC. It encodes CASSLGQGAREQYF.

This clone was detected once. The genes are TRBV5-1 and TRBJ2-7; 7 bases align to TRBD2. CDR1 and CDR2 (germline): SGHRS, YFSETQ. The CDR3 runs 13 residues. The ends lost 5 bases at V and 3 bases at J; junction bases unmatched: 5. The CDR3 coding sequence is TGCGCCAGCAGTCCAGGACTAGACTACGAGCAGTACTTC. Translating gives CASSPGLDYEQYF.

This CDR3 is CASSELGQGGQPQHF. In DNA form, the CDR3 reads TGTGCCAGCAGCGAATTAGGACAGGGGGGTCAGCCCCAGCATTTT. The genes are TRBV5-8 and TRBJ1-5; 10 nucleotides match TRBD1. Germline CDR1 SGHTS, CDR2 YDEGEE. This CDR3 region has 15 residues. V trimming: 4 bases; J trimming: 6 bases; junction bases outside the gene matches: 7.

The chain joins TRBV27 to TRBJ2-7, with 9 bases aligning to TRBD1. The V gene's germline CDR1 is MNHEY and CDR2 SMNVEV (reference sequence). This CDR3 has 15 residues. V gave up 2 bases and J gave up 5 bases; unmatched junction bases: 7. The CDR3 sequence: CASSLIGTGRHEQYF. CDR3 coding DNA: TGTGCCAGCAGTTTAATTGGGACAGGGCGCCACGAGCAGTACTTC.

This chain links TRBV7-8 with TRBJ1-1, with 7 bases aligning to TRBD1. The CDR3 runs 14 residues. After removal of 0 bases from V and 11 bases from J, the junction contained 9 bases not matched to a gene. Germline V gene data show CDR1 as SGHVS and CDR2 as FQNEAQ. The CDR3 coding sequence is TGTGCCAGCAGCTTAGCGCAGGGGGTGGTGAAGGCTTTCTTT. Protein: CASSLAQGVVKAFF.

The V gene is TRBV6-1, the J gene TRBJ2-7; D uncertain. The CDR3 length is 16 residues. V was shortened by 3 bases and J by 0 bases, with 15 bases between the two germline ends. Germline V CDR1 and CDR2: MNHNS, SASEGT. The chain's CDR3 is CASSEAVNGFSYEQYF. Here the CDR3 DNA reads TGTGCCAGCAGTGAGGCGGTAAACGGTTTCTCCTACGAGCAGTACTTC.

V gene TRBV6-1 combines with J gene TRBJ2-5, with a possible D match to TRBD1 (5 bases). V lost 1 base and J 7 bases, leaving 10 bases between the germline ends. Germline loops: CDR1 MNHNS, CDR2 SASEGT. This CDR3 comprises 13 residues. DNA for the CDR3: TGTGCCAGCAGTGAAGACAGGTTTGGGACCCAGTACTTC. It is translated as CASSEDRFGTQYF.

J is TRBJ1-2 and V is TRBV9; 9 nucleotides agree with TRBD1. This CDR3 contains 13 residues. Germline CDR1 is SGDLS and CDR2 is YYNGEE. J lost 7 bases, V lost 4 bases, and 5 bases had no gene match. The CDR3 sequence is CASSPGQGGGYTF. The CDR3 DNA reads TGTGCCAGCAGCCCGGGACAGGGAGGTGGCTACACCTTC.

The V and J genes are TRBV7-9 and TRBJ2-7; D possibly corresponds to TRBD2 (5 bases). Looked up from germline, CDR1 is SEHNR and CDR2 is FQNEAQ (reference sequence). V gave up 5 bases and J gave up 1 base, with 9 bases separating them. This CDR3 region has 13 residues. The CDR3 is CASSPSGSYEQYF. The CDR3, as DNA: TGTGCCAGCAGCCCCTCGGGGTCCTACGAGCAGTACTTC. Filled out from reference TRBV7-9 and TRBJ2-7, the complete variable domain reads DTGVSQNPRHKITKRGQNVTFRCDPISEHNRLYWYRQTLGQGPEFLTYFQNEAQLEKSRLLSDRFSAERPKGSFSTLEIQRTEQGDSAMYLCASSPSGSYEQYFGPGTRLTVT.

V and J are TRBV29-1 and TRBJ1-2; D not certain. The CDR3 length is 12 residues. Trimming took off 4 bases at V and 5 bases at J, with 11 bases between the two ends. Per germline, CDR1 SQVTM and CDR2 ANQGSEA. Here the CDR3 reads CSVVKEDYGYTF. The CDR3 nucleotides are TGCAGCGTTGTTAAGGAGGATTATGGCTACACCTTC. Drawing the rest from reference TRBV29-1 and TRBJ1-2, the complete variable domain is SAVISQKPSRDICQRGTSLTIQCQVDSQVTMMFWYRQQPGQSLTLIATANQGSEATYESGFVIDKFPISRPNLTFSTLTVSNMSPEDSSIYLCSVVKEDYGYTFGSGTRLTVV.

This rearrangement joins TRBV4-1 to TRBJ1-1; D is possibly TRBD1 (6 bases). The V gene's germline CDR1 is MGHRA and CDR2 YSYEKL. The CDR3 totals 16 residues. With 0 bases removed from V and 4 bases from J, the gap between germline ends came to 15 bases. CDR3 residues: CASSQEVWGRSTEAFF. DNA for the CDR3: TGCGCCAGCAGCCAAGAAGTTTGGGGGCGCAGCACTGAAGCTTTCTTT.

This chain joins TRBV5-1 and TRBJ2-7; tentatively, D is TRBD2 (6 bases). The length of the CDR3 is 14 residues. V was clipped by 2 bases and J by 3 bases, with 12 bases between them. Germline assignment: CDR1 SGHRS and CDR2 YFSETQ. The CDR3 region is CASSLAGPIYEQYF. In DNA form, the CDR3 reads TGCGCCAGCAGCTTAGCGGGCCCAATCTACGAGCAGTACTTC.

The CDR3 DNA reads TGTGCCAGCAGCTCTAGCGGGCGGCCCTACGAGCAGTACTTC. It translates to CASSSSGRPYEQYF. The V call is TRBV7-9, the J call TRBJ2-7, with 8 bases aligning to TRBD2. The CDR3 covers 14 residues. CDR1 is SEHNR and CDR2 is FQNEAQ in the germline V gene (reference sequence). With V trimmed by 4 bases and J by 2 bases, 4 bases remained unmatched.

V is TRBV9 and J is TRBJ2-2, with 7 bases matching TRBD1. There are 15 residues in the CDR3. The V gene's germline CDR1 is SGDLS and CDR2 YYNGEE. The V gene end was trimmed by 4 bases and the J gene end by 5 bases; junction bases not matched to a gene: 8. The CDR3 loop reads CASSPRQGRTGELFF. Written as DNA, the CDR3 is TGTGCCAGCAGCCCCAGACAGGGCCGGACCGGGGAGCTGTTTTTT.

This sequence joins TRBV9 and TRBJ2-1; TRBD2 aligns across 8 bases. CDR3 length: 16 amino acids. Germline-derived CDR1 and CDR2 are SGDLS and YYNGEE. The trim removed 4 bases at V and 2 bases at J, leaving 8 bases unmatched. DNA for the CDR3: TGTGCCAGCAGCTCAGGACTAGCTGTGACCTACAATGAGCAGTTCTTC. This encodes CASSSGLAVTYNEQFF. Full variable domain (outside the CDR3, taken from reference TRBV9 and TRBJ2-1): DSGVTQTPKHLITATGQRVTLRCSPRSGDLSVYWYQQSLDQGLQFLIQYYNGEERAKGNILERFSAQQFPDLHSELNLSSLELGDSALYFCASSSGLAVTYNEQFFGPGTRLTVL.

This chain connects TRBV19 to TRBJ2-2; tentative D call: TRBD2 (5 bases). Per germline, CDR1 LNHDA and CDR2 SQIVND (reference sequence). V lost 5 bases and J lost 9, with 16 bases in between. This CDR3 spans 14 amino acids. The DNA of the CDR3 is TGTGCCAGTAGTTATCTAGCCGAGAACCGGGAGCTGTTTTTT. As protein: CASSYLAENRELFF.

The gene calls are TRBV7-9 and TRBJ2-7; 10 bases agree with TRBD2. The CDR3 length is 16 residues. CDR1 and CDR2 (germline): SEHNR, FQNEAQ (reference sequence). The V and J ends lost 1 base and 0 bases, in that order; junction bases with no gene match: 3. CDR3 sequence (DNA): TGTGCCAGCAGCTTAGGTAGCGGGGGGAGCTCCTACGAGCAGTACTTC. It translates to CASSLGSGGSSYEQYF.